The 3 T cell receptor beta chains listed next were all sequenced from one sample in a study of blood T cell repertoires in COVID-19. Clones were read by immunoSEQ multiplex PCR, and TCRdb kept only the in-frame ones, dropping some. The data show approximately 29,000 clones, less than 80% seen once. The sample consisted of peripheral blood. The receptors were sampled from a boy younger than 10 with active or convalescent COVID-19.

This chain joins TRBV5-1 and TRBJ1-1; D might be TRBD1 (5 bases). Trimming pared 0 bases from V and 3 bases from J, leaving 9 bases between. The germline gives CDR1 SGHRS, CDR2 YFSETQ. The CDR3 spans 14 residues. The CDR3 DNA follows: TGCGCCAGCAGCTTGGCCGGGGACTACACTGAAGCTTTCTTT. Translation gives CASSLAGDYTEAFF.

The chain recombines TRBV15 with TRBJ2-1; the D gene is possibly TRBD2 (5 bases). Trimming shortened V by 6 bases and J by 9 bases, and 18 bases separated the two germline ends. CDR3 length: 14 residues. Germline loops: CDR1 LNHNV, CDR2 YYDKDF (reference sequence). The CDR3 DNA sequence: TGTGCCACCAGTGCGGGTTATAGGATAGGTGAGCAGTTCTTC. It encodes CATSAGYRIGEQFF.

The sample holds one count of this clone. The gene calls are TRBV5-1 and TRBJ2-6; 12 bases map to TRBD1. CDR1 and CDR2 (germline): SGHRS, YFSETQ. The CDR3 has 17 residues. V shed 4 bases and J 4 bases; nucleotides not matched to a gene: 6. CDR3 DNA sequence: TGCGCCAGCAGCCCGGGACAGGGGGCAGGAGGGGCCAACGTCCTGACTTTC. This encodes CASSPGQGAGGANVLTF.